What follows describes a single T cell receptor (beta chain). As yet, its antigen is unknown. This sample was taken from a study of shared clonotypes between healthy human individuals. Measured with immunoSEQ multiplex PCR; TCRdb has only the in-frame clones, and not every one. The sample has about 2.2 million clones, 85% to 95% seen once. CD45RO-negative, CCR7-selected cells formed the naive CD8 fraction, which excluded terminally differentiated effector memory CD45RA+ cells. Study-wide points: Among a handful of donors, around 5% of naive CD4 clonotypes were found in common.

CDR3 length: 17 residues. V was pared by 0 bases and J by 5 bases, with 19 bases between. From germline, CDR1 is SEHNR and CDR2 FQNEAQ (reference sequence). The origin of this receptor is a man younger than 35 in good health. Some clones in this sample may be carry-over from other donors' samples. The sample consisted of naive CD8+ T cells from PBMCs. The V call is TRBV7-9, the J call TRBJ1-2; no firm D call. DNA of the CDR3: TGTGCCAGCAGCTTAGCTCAGGAGTATACTACGAAGTATGGCTACACCTTC. Encoded protein: CASSLAQEYTTKYGYTF.